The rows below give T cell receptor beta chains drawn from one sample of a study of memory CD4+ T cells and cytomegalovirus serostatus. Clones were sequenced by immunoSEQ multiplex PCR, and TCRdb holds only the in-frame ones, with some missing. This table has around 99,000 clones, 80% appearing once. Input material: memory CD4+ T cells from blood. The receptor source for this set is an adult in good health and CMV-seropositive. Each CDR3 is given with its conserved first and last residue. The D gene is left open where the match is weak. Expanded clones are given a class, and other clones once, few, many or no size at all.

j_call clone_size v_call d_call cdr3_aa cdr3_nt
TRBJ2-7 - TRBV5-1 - CASSLVGGLSYEQYF TGCGCCAGCAGCTTGGTTGGGGGCCTCTCCTACGAGCAGTACTTC
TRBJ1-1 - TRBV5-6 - CASSFRGRVNTEAFF TGTGCCAGCAGCTTTAGGGGTAGGGTTAACACTGAAGCTTTCTTT
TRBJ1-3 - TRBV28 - CASSSGPGNTIYF TGTGCCAGCAGCTCGGGACCTGGAAACACCATATATTTT
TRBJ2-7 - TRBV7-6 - CASSLAPASYEQYF TGTGCCAGCAGCTTAGCACCTGCCTCCTACGAGCAGTACTTC
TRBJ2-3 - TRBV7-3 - CASSFTRSTDTQYF TGTGCCAGCAGCTTTACGCGCAGCACAGATACGCAGTATTTT
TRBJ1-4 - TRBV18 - CASSPSWGEKLFF TGTGCCAGCTCACCATCGTGGGGTGAAAAACTGTTTTTT
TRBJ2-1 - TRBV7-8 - CASNLGGRSYNEQFF TGTGCCAGCAACCTTGGGGGGCGGTCATACAATGAGCAGTTCTTC
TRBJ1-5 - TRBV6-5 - CASSPSGLGNQPQHF TGTGCCAGCAGTCCCTCGGGGCTCGGGAATCAGCCCCAGCATTTT
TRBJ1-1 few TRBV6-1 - CASSDWEPSEAFF TGTGCCAGCAGTGATTGGGAACCCTCTGAAGCTTTCTTT
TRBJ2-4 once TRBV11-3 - CASSSVGNIQYF TGTGCCAGCAGCTCCGTGGGAAACATTCAGTACTTC
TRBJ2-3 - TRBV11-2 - CASSQGPVRTDTQYF TGTGCCAGCAGCCAGGGGCCGGTCCGCACAGATACGCAGTATTTT
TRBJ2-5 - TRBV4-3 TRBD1 CASSQQGHRGGETQYF TGCGCCAGCAGCCAACAAGGACACAGGGGTGGAGAGACCCAGTACTTC
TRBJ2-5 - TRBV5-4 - CASSSQTGQETQYF TGTGCCAGCAGCTCGCAAACCGGTCAGGAGACCCAGTACTTC